This paragraph covers one T cell receptor (beta chain) sequence. What it recognizes is unknown. The record originates from a study of cytomegalovirus exposure and HLA in healthy donors. Between the trimmed V and J ends, which lost 5 bases and 2 bases, there was a span of 13 bases. CDR1 MDHEN and CDR2 SYDVKM come from the germline V gene. The CDR3 sequence is 14 residues long. PCR employed 60 Vbeta and 13 Jbeta primers. Profiling relied on immunoSEQ multiplex PCR, and the TCRdb table lists in-frame clones only, not all of them. The table counts approximately 58,000 clones; around 12% lies in the top ten. Donors counted as nominally healthy when sampled, yet unrecorded immune exposures were likely. Findings and limits, study-wide: Excluded were some V segments that proved indistinguishable, including TRBV6-2 and TRBV6-3. Rare sequences made up most TCRs, while some public TCRs were found in many donors. Cytomegalovirus association was assigned to some 160 TCR beta chains.

The receptor's source is a man aged 18 to 29 in good health and CMV-seropositive. Sequenced sample: PBMCs. The V and J genes are TRBV28 and TRBJ2-7; perhaps TRBD2 as D (6 bases). The CDR3 is CASSRRGNTYEQYF. CDR3 sequence (DNA): TGTGCCAGCAGTAGGCGGGGCAATACCTACGAGCAGTACTTC.